This T cell receptor beta chain originates from a study of identical twins. Concerning this clonotype itself: Its antigen is unknown.

Germline CDR1 is SQVTM and CDR2 is ANQGSEA. The CDR3 is made up of 13 amino acids. V was cut by 8 bases and J by 1 base, with 11 bases left in between. TCRdb used MiXCR to reprocess the 5' RACE reads, holding one entry per CDR3 protein. The top ten clones hold roughly 1.6% of a sample with some 630,000 distinct CDR3 sequences, about 7.1% of them seen once. Study conclusions and caveats: Sequences that were beta out-of-frame showed weaker excess twin sharing.

The same sample was also used in a study of yellow fever vaccine responses in identical twins.

The chain recombines TRBV29-1 with TRBJ2-2, with D unclear. Sequenced input: PBMCs. The sequence was obtained from a woman younger than 35 in good health. CDR3 in DNA: TGCAGCTATATGCCAGGGAACACCGGGGAGCTGTTTTTT. As protein: CSYMPGNTGELFF.